This T cell receptor (beta chain) was identified during a study of T cells in Graves' hyperthyroidism and ophthalmopathy. General study results and limits: Ophthalmopathy was identified by the model a median around 6.9 months ahead of onset. Expanded thyroid clonotypes (above 0.001) were mostly also found in blood.

Patients aged 18 to 65 had newly diagnosed hyperthyroidism of under 2 months' duration. The CDR3 runs to 15 residues. V shed 1 base, J shed 7 bases, and the junction held 9 bases outside the gene matches. Germline lookup yields CDR1 SNHLY and CDR2 FYNNEI. For this clonotype: Its target is not known.

Template material for amplifying TCR beta CDR3 regions consisted of RNA transcripts. RT-PCR in the first round (using the HTBI primer set) targeted the TCR CDR3. One entry per CDR3 protein, called by TCRdb with MiXCR from the multiplex PCR reads. The sample shows about 250,000 distinct CDR3 sequences, roughly 15% of them seen only once. The chain recombines TRBV2 with TRBJ2-5, with 7 positions matching TRBD1. The sample taken for sequencing was blood. This TCR was sampled from a woman in her fifties or sixties with Graves' hyperthyroidism that later progressed to Graves' ophthalmopathy. CDR3 protein: CASSEGGYPGGTQYF. DNA of the CDR3: TGTGCCAGCAGTGAAGGAGGCTACCCAGGGGGGACCCAGTACTTC.